Described below is a single TCR beta chain sequence and its context. The antigen is unknown. This sample was included in a study of graft-versus-host responses after intestinal transplantation. Study information: Recipients were given multivisceral, liver-intestinal, or isolated intestinal transplants. Induction with anti-thymocyte globulin, then tacrolimus and steroids for about 3 years, was given to all recipients.

Study findings and constraints: Recipient marrow showed GvH clones, some seen first in ileum or blood. Allograft graft-versus-host to host-versus-graft clonal ratios ran high in patients with graft-donor T cell macrochimerism.

Produced via immunoSEQ multiplex PCR; TCRdb's table is partial and in-frame only. The table has about 86,000 clones, roughly 90% seen once. The J segment lost 3 bases and the V segment lost 2 bases, leaving 4 bases of the junction unmatched. This CDR3 is built from 15 residues. The germline gives CDR1 SGHTA, CDR2 FQGNSA. The sequence came from a human donor who was the organ donor for an intestinal transplant. The J gene is TRBJ2-1, the V gene TRBV7-2; 7 nucleotides agree with TRBD1. The sequenced sample was unstimulated CD4+ T cells sorted from spleen or lymph node cells, obtained before transplant. The DNA for the CDR3 is TGTGCCAGCAGCTTATCGGGACAGAGCTACAATGAGCAGTTCTTC. Translation gives CASSLSGQSYNEQFF.